A single T cell receptor beta chain is shown here with its context. Its antigen is as yet unknown. This record comes from a study of breast tumors, draining lymph nodes, adjacent tissues. Study conclusions and caveats: The data were judged consistent with most tumor T cells coming from lymph node and expanding in tumor. Luminal-like breast cancer showed significantly higher tumor–nontumor repertoire similarity than basal-like. Data only fit, rather than demonstrated, lymph node origin of most tumor T cells.

TCRdb fed the multiplex PCR reads into MiXCR, producing one record per CDR3 protein. The sample lists 200,000 or so distinct CDR3 sequences, 30% to 40% occurring once. Axillary draining lymph nodes of breast cancer patients supplied the node samples. The TCR was taken from a female donor with breast cancer. Some clones in this sample may be carry-over from other donors' samples. Sequencing was performed on axillary lymph node tissue.

The CDR3 bases are TGCAGCGCCTACACCGTTAACACTGAAGCTTTCTTT. Protein: CSAYTVNTEAFF. This chain connects TRBV29-1 to TRBJ1-1, with D uncertain. Germline V gives CDR1 SQVTM, CDR2 ANQGSEA. V was cut by 7 bases and J by 2 bases, with 11 bases left in between. This CDR3 spans 12 amino acids.